One sample yielded the 11 T cell receptor beta chains listed below, sequenced in a study of CD8 T cells in ankylosing spondylitis. The antigens for these receptors are not known. TCRdb independently ran MiXCR on the 5' RACE reads; one entry per CDR3 protein. The table includes over 400,000 distinct CDR3 sequences, 25% to 30% detected once. Study outcomes and limitations: Apparently characteristic of ankylosing spondylitis blood was a TCR beta motif (about 8 highly homologous variants).

Sequenced sample: blood, either unsorted or a sorted T cell fraction (not recorded which). The receptor set was obtained from a male donor with ankylosing spondylitis.

The rearrangement joins TRBV18 to TRBJ1-5; 8 bases line up with TRBD1. With V trimmed by 6 bases and J by 2 bases, 6 bases remained unmatched. Germline CDR1 KGHSH, CDR2 LQKENI. The CDR3 is 15 residues long. The CDR3 loop is CASSPLTGGNQPQHF. The DNA for the CDR3 is TGTGCCAGCTCCCCCTTGACAGGGGGCAATCAGCCCCAGCATTTT.

This clonotype has just a few counts. This sequence joins TRBV5-6 and TRBJ1-5, with 7 bases aligning to TRBD1. The germline gives CDR1 SGHDT, CDR2 YYEEEE. This CDR3 contains 16 residues. Losses at the gene ends were 4 bases for V and 5 bases for J; bases not matched to a gene: 12. The chain's CDR3 is CASSRGPPGGDQPQHF. The CDR3 coding sequence is TGTGCCAGCAGCAGGGGGCCTCCAGGAGGGGATCAGCCCCAGCATTTT.

The chain carries TRBV20-1 and TRBJ2-2, with TRBD2 as a possible D gene (5 bases). Per germline, CDR1 DFQATT and CDR2 SNEGSKA (reference sequence). CDR3 length equals 13 residues. The ends were cut back, 3 bases at V and 1 base at J, with 6 bases in the middle. CDR3 region: CSASRGNTGELFF. CDR3 in DNA: TGCAGTGCTAGTCGGGGGAACACCGGGGAGCTGTTTTTT.

This clonotype was recorded a few times. V and J are TRBV20-1 and TRBJ1-3; possibly TRBD1 for D (5 bases). Germline values: CDR1 DFQATT, CDR2 SNEGSKA (reference sequence). V was trimmed by 3 bases and J by 2 bases, leaving 11 bases between them. This CDR3 is 14 amino acids long. The CDR3 DNA follows: TGCAGTGCTAGGGGGCGAAGTACTGGAAACACCATATATTTT. Residues: CSARGRSTGNTIYF.

J is TRBJ2-1 and V is TRBV2, with D perhaps matching TRBD2 (6 bases). Germline V lookup: CDR1 SNHLY, CDR2 FYNNEI. V was pared by 8 bases and J by 10 bases, with 21 bases between. The CDR3 loop spans 14 amino acids. CDR3 sequence (DNA): TGTGCCAGCCGAGGACTAAATAACAATCGGGAGCAGTTCTTC. As protein: CASRGLNNNREQFF.

The chain uses TRBV20-1 and TRBJ1-1, with D perhaps TRBD1 (6 bases). Germline CDR1 is DFQATT and CDR2 is SNEGSKA (reference sequence). With 5 bases removed from V and 4 bases from J, the gap between germline ends came to 17 bases. The CDR3 contains 14 residues. The CDR3 nucleotides read TGCAGTGCTGACCCCAGGGGATCTGTCACTGAAGCTTTCTTT. Protein: CSADPRGSVTEAFF.

The V call is TRBV9, the J call TRBJ2-1; TRBD2 agrees at 7 bases. The V gene end was trimmed by 1 base and the J gene end by 0 bases; junction bases not matched to a gene: 4. Looked up from germline, CDR1 is SGDLS and CDR2 is YYNGEE. CDR3 length equals 16 residues. CDR3 loop: CASSVSGGGSYNEQFF. DNA for the CDR3: TGTGCCAGCAGCGTATCGGGCGGGGGCTCCTACAATGAGCAGTTCTTC.

This clonotype showed up many times. The V gene is TRBV3-1, the J gene TRBJ2-7; D not resolved. V gave up 5 bases and J gave up 3 bases, with 5 bases separating them. This CDR3 has 11 amino acids. CDR1 is LGHDT, CDR2 YNNKEL, per germline (reference sequence). DNA for the CDR3: TGTGCCAGCAGCTATAGCTACGAGCAGTACTTC. Protein: CASSYSYEQYF.

The sample holds a few counts of this clonotype. The chain recombines TRBV5-1 with TRBJ2-6; D possibly uses TRBD1 or TRBD2 (5 bases each). Germline CDR1 and CDR2: SGHRS and YFSETQ. The V gene lost 0 bases and the J gene lost 12 bases, with 13 bases spanning the gap. This CDR3 region has 14 residues. The CDR3 DNA is TGCGCCAGCAGCTTGGATACTGAGGGGACCGTCCTGACTTTC. Translation: CASSLDTEGTVLTF.

The J gene is TRBJ1-4, the V gene TRBV6-5; 9 nucleotides line up with TRBD1. The CDR3 consists of 14 residues. V lost 3 bases to trimming and J lost 8 bases; unmatched junction nucleotides: 4. Per the germline V gene, CDR1 is MNHEY and CDR2 is SVGAGI. DNA for the CDR3: TGTGCCAGCAGTTATTACAGGGGGCACGAAAAACTGTTTTTT. Encoded protein: CASSYYRGHEKLFF.

The rearrangement uses TRBV11-3 and TRBJ1-1; 10 positions match TRBD1. Germline V gene sequence: CDR1 SGHNT, CDR2 YENEEA. This CDR3 contains 15 residues. The V segment lost 5 bases and the J segment 5 bases; nucleotides outside the gene matches: 8. The CDR3, as DNA: TGTGCCAGCAGCGCTACGGGACAGGGGTGGACTGAAGCTTTCTTT. This gives the protein CASSATGQGWTEAFF. Full variable domain (remainder filled in from reference TRBV11-3 and TRBJ1-1): EAGVVQSPRYKIIEKKQPVAFWCNPISGHNTLYWYLQNLGQGPELLIRYENEEAVDDSQLPKDRFSAERLKGVDSTLKIQPAELGDSAVYLCASSATGQGWTEAFFGQGTRLTVV.